These 19 T cell receptor beta chains share one sample of origin, sequenced in a study of shared clonotypes between healthy human individuals. Terminally differentiated effector memory CD45RA+ cells were excluded from the naive CD8 cells, which were CD45RO-negative and positively selected for CCR7. Sequenced by immunoSEQ multiplex PCR; TCRdb stores in-frame clones only, minus some. The data show about 2.2 million clones, over 85% seen once. Sequenced sample: naive CD8+ T cells from PBMCs. The receptors were gathered from a man aged 18 to 30 in good health. Some clones in this sample may be carry-over from other donors' samples.

The V and J genes are TRBV9 and TRBJ2-3, with D hard to call. V gave up 4 bases and J gave up 4 bases, with 13 bases separating them. The CDR3 covers 14 residues. CDR1 SGDLS and CDR2 YYNGEE come from the germline V gene. CDR3 protein: CASSPGPAPDTQYF. CDR3 nucleotides: TGTGCCAGCAGCCCAGGACCCGCCCCAGATACGCAGTATTTT. Full variable domain (remainder filled in from reference TRBV9 and TRBJ2-3): DSGVTQTPKHLITATGQRVTLRCSPRSGDLSVYWYQQSLDQGLQFLIQYYNGEERAKGNILERFSAQQFPDLHSELNLSSLELGDSALYFCASSPGPAPDTQYFGPGTRLTVL.

The J gene is TRBJ2-3, the V gene TRBV30; 11 positions agree with TRBD2. This CDR3 contains 16 residues. V gave up 1 base and J gave up 2 bases; unmatched junction bases: 5. CDR1 and CDR2 from the germline V gene are GTSNPN and SVGIG (reference sequence). CDR3 in DNA: TGTGCCTGGAGTGCCGGGACTAGCGGATCCACAGATACGCAGTATTTT. It codes for CAWSAGTSGSTDTQYF.

V usage is TRBV13 and J usage is TRBJ2-7; D possibly corresponds to TRBD1 (6 bases). Germline lookup yields CDR1 PRHDT and CDR2 FYEKMQ (reference sequence). The CDR3 consists of 12 residues. The ends were cut back, 5 bases at V and 6 bases at J, with 11 bases in the middle. The CDR3 sequence: CASSARTAEQYF. The CDR3 DNA is TGTGCCAGCAGCGCTAGGACAGCCGAGCAGTACTTC.

This sequence joins TRBV13 and TRBJ1-1; 7 bases map to TRBD1. V lost 6 bases and J lost 10; bases outside the gene matches: 8. The CDR3 is 12 residues long. Germline lookup yields CDR1 PRHDT and CDR2 FYEKMQ (reference sequence). The CDR3 loop is CASREDRAGAFF. The CDR3 DNA follows: TGTGCCAGCAGAGAAGACAGGGCGGGAGCTTTCTTT.

Comment on this clone: Other DNA sequences in this sample translate to the same CDR3. The rearrangement joins TRBV27 to TRBJ1-4; 9 positions agree with TRBD1. V lost 6 bases to trimming and J lost 1 base; unmatched junction nucleotides: 9. The CDR3 contains 17 residues. Germline V gene data show CDR1 as MNHEY and CDR2 as SMNVEV (reference sequence). This chain's CDR3 is CASSSGTGYGTNEKLFF. The CDR3 coding sequence is TGTGCCAGCAGCTCCGGGACAGGGTACGGAACTAATGAAAAACTGTTTTTT.

The rearrangement joins TRBV4-1 to TRBJ2-7; TRBD1 aligns across 10 bases. CDR3 length: 14 amino acids. The J segment lost 4 bases and the V segment lost 6 bases, leaving 6 bases of the junction unmatched. Germline CDR1 reads MGHRA; CDR2 reads YSYEKL. The DNA for the CDR3 is TGCGCCAGCAGTTATGACAGGGGGCAATACGAGCAGTACTTC. This translates into CASSYDRGQYEQYF.

The chain has TRBV7-2 and TRBJ1-3; D unresolved. Germline CDR1 and CDR2: SGHTA and FQGNSA. The CDR3 contains 15 residues. The V end was cut by 2 bases, the J end by 4 bases, with 12 bases between. The CDR3 spells CASSLTLTGGNTIYF. DNA for the CDR3: TGTGCCAGCAGCTTAACTCTAACTGGGGGAAACACCATATATTTT.

The chain recombines TRBV28 with TRBJ2-7, with 9 bases aligning to TRBD1. This CDR3 has 18 residues. Germline CDR1 MDHEN, CDR2 SYDVKM. Trimming cost V 5 bases and J 2 bases; bases outside gene matches: 16. In nucleotides, the CDR3 is TGTGCCAGCAGTACTCCCGCCGAGGACAGGGGTAACACCTACGAGCAGTACTTC. Translated, it gives CASSTPAEDRGNTYEQYF.

The chain couples TRBV27 to TRBJ2-3, with 7 positions matching TRBD2. This CDR3 comprises 15 residues. The J segment lost 9 bases and the V segment lost 0 bases, leaving 9 bases of the junction unmatched. Germline V gives CDR1 MNHEY, CDR2 SMNVEV (reference sequence). In DNA, the CDR3 is TGTGCCAGCAGTTTATCTTTGGCCGGGGGGATGACGCAGTATTTT. Translating gives CASSLSLAGGMTQYF.

V and J are TRBV4-1 and TRBJ1-4; 10 bases agree with TRBD1. CDR3 length: 15 residues. The junction had 7 bases not matched to a gene; V was cut back by 1 base and J by 11 bases. Germline CDR1 MGHRA, CDR2 YSYEKL. The CDR3 loop reads CASSQGTGGAWKLFF. In DNA, the CDR3 is TGCGCCAGCAGCCAAGGGACAGGGGGGGCCTGGAAACTGTTTTTT.

The rearrangement uses TRBV7-2 and TRBJ2-1; D is possibly TRBD2 (6 bases). The germline V and J ends were trimmed by 1 base and 2 bases, with 12 bases remaining between them. The germline CDR1 and CDR2 sequences are SGHTA and FQGNSA. The CDR3 covers 16 residues. The CDR3 region has the DNA TGTGCCAGCAGCTTAGTAGGAGGGAGAGCCTACAATGAGCAGTTCTTC. Translating it yields CASSLVGGRAYNEQFF. Full variable domain (rest looked up from reference TRBV7-2 and TRBJ2-1): GAGVSQSPSNKVTEKGKDVELRCDPISGHTALYWYRQSLGQGLEFLIYFQGNSAPDKSGLPSDRFSAERTGGSVSTLTIQRTQQEDSAVYLCASSLVGGRAYNEQFFGPGTRLTVL.

V and J are TRBV5-6 and TRBJ2-7; D not certain. This CDR3 is 14 amino acids long. Trimming took 5 bases from V and 10 from J, leaving 22 bases between them. CDR1 and CDR2 from the germline V gene are SGHDT and YYEEEE. The CDR3 DNA follows: TGTGCCAGCAGTCCCTGGACCGGTTGGATGGTACAGTACTTC. As protein: CASSPWTGWMVQYF.

CDR3 nucleotide sequence: TGTGCCAGCAGTATAGGGGTAAGCAATCAGCCCCAGCATTTT. Its translation: CASSIGVSNQPQHF. This chain uses TRBV28 with TRBJ1-5, with D possibly TRBD1 on 5 matching bases. V shed 5 bases and J shed 1 base, with 9 bases lying between them. CDR1 is MDHEN, CDR2 SYDVKM, per germline. The CDR3 spans 14 residues.

The V and J genes are TRBV4-1 and TRBJ2-7, with unresolved D. The CDR3 loop spans 16 amino acids. The germline gives CDR1 MGHRA, CDR2 YSYEKL. V was shortened by 1 base and J by 4 bases, with 17 bases between the two germline ends. The CDR3, as DNA: TGCGCCAGCAGCCAAGCATTTTCCAGTGGCAATTACGAGCAGTACTTC. Encoded protein: CASSQAFSSGNYEQYF.

V usage is TRBV27 and J usage is TRBJ2-7, with TRBD2 as a possible D gene (6 bases). In germline, CDR1 is MNHEY, CDR2 SMNVEV (reference sequence). The V gene lost 0 bases and the J gene lost 5 bases, with 14 bases spanning the gap. The CDR3 totals 15 residues. The CDR3 sequence: CASSLSAGLFHEQYF. The CDR3 DNA is TGTGCCAGCAGTTTATCGGCGGGACTTTTCCACGAGCAGTACTTC.

The chain joins TRBV19 to TRBJ1-2, with a possible D match to TRBD1 (5 bases). Deletions cut 3 bases from V and 4 bases from J, with 15 bases between. Germline CDR1 reads LNHDA; CDR2 reads SQIVND (reference sequence). This CDR3 is built from 15 residues. The CDR3 nucleotides read TGTGCCAGTAGTATTTCGGGGGACGGAGGCTATGGCTACACCTTC. It is translated as CASSISGDGGYGYTF.

In its sample, this clone was seen a few times. The chain uses TRBV30 and TRBJ1-1; 7 bases are shared with TRBD1. This CDR3 comprises 13 residues. The germline CDR1 and CDR2 sequences are GTSNPN and SVGIG (reference sequence). The J segment lost 4 bases and the V segment lost 0 bases, leaving 2 bases of the junction unmatched. The CDR3 sequence is CAWSVRGLTEAFF. The CDR3 DNA is TGTGCCTGGAGTGTGAGGGGGCTCACTGAAGCTTTCTTT.

This clone appeared a single time. The chain couples TRBV11-2 to TRBJ2-7; 7 bases match TRBD1. This CDR3 has 15 residues. Germline values: CDR1 SGHAT, CDR2 FQNNGV. With 4 bases clipped from V and 7 bases from J, the junction kept 13 bases outside the gene matches. The CDR3 is CASSSLDRDKGEQYF. CDR3 nucleotide sequence: TGTGCCAGCAGCTCCCTAGACAGGGACAAGGGGGAGCAGTACTTC.

The rearrangement links TRBV11-1 to TRBJ2-7, with D maybe TRBD2 (7 bases). The CDR3 is 15 amino acids. V was trimmed by 5 bases and J by 5 bases, leaving 19 bases between them. Looked up from germline, CDR1 is SGHAT and CDR2 is FQDESV (reference sequence). This CDR3 reads CASSPTDGEGDEQYF. CDR3 DNA: TGTGCCAGCAGCCCAACCGATGGGGAGGGGGACGAGCAGTACTTC.